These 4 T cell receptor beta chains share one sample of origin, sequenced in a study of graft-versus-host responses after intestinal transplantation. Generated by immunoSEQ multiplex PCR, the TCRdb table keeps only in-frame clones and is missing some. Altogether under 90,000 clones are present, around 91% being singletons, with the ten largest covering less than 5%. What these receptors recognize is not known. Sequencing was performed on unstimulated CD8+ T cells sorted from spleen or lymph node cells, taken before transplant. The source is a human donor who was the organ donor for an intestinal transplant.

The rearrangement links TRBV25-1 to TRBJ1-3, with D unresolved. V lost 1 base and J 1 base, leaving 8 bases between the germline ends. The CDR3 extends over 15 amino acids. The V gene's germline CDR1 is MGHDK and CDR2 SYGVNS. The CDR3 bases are TGTGCCAGCAGTGAATCTTCCTCTTCTGGAAACACCATATATTTT. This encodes CASSESSSSGNTIYF.

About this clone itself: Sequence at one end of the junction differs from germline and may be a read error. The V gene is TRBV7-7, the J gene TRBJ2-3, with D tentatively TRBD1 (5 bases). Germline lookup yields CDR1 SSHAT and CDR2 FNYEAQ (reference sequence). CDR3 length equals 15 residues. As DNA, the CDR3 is TGTGCTAGCAGCTTATACGACAGACCCACAGATACGCAGTATTTT. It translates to CASSLYDRPTDTQYF.

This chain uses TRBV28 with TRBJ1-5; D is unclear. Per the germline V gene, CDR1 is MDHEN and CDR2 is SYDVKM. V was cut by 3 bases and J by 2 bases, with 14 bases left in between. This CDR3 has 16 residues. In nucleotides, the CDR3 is TGTGCCAGCAGTTTGGCTTCAATCGGGGGCAATCAGCCCCAGCATTTT. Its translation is CASSLASIGGNQPQHF.

The CDR3 protein is CASSERTGAPYETQYF. DNA of the CDR3: TGTGCCAGCAGTGAAAGGACAGGGGCCCCATATGAGACCCAGTACTTC. The V gene is TRBV6-1, the J gene TRBJ2-5; 9 bases agree with TRBD1. The germline V gene encodes CDR1 MNHNS and CDR2 SASEGT. V was pared by 2 bases and J by 5 bases, with 9 bases of the junction left unmatched. The CDR3 loop spans 16 amino acids.